Below are 23 T cell receptor beta chains sequenced from a single sample in a study of Ad26.COV2.S vaccination and SARS-CoV-2 variants. Stated treatment: roughly 18 received Ad26.COV2.S at low or high dose, single or two shots; roughly five received placebo; per-sample allocation not given. After the first vaccine or placebo injection, samples were drawn on day 63. Libraries were prepared by immunoSEQ multiplex PCR; TCRdb keeps only in-frame clonotypes and omits some of them. Found here are around 300,000 clones, almost 90% of them singletons; the top ten hold about 5.4%. Sequences were derived from peripheral blood, sampled in a trial of Ad26.COV2.S vaccine versus placebo. Receptor source: a person aged 18-60 years who received the Ad26.COV2.S COVID-19 vaccine or a placebo.

V and J are TRBV11-2 and TRBJ2-7, with 11 bases matching TRBD2. This CDR3 region has 17 residues. CDR1 is SGHAT, CDR2 FQNNGV, per germline. Trimming at V came to 1 base and at J to 3 bases, leaving 8 bases not matched to a gene. The DNA for the CDR3 is TGTGCCAGCAGCTTAGGAGTCTCCGGGACTAGCGGCTACGAGCAGTACGTC. This gives the protein CASSLGVSGTSGYEQYV.

The J gene is TRBJ2-2, the V gene TRBV9; 12 bases align to TRBD2. This CDR3 has 17 amino acids. V lost 3 bases, J lost 3 bases, and 6 bases stayed unmatched. Germline-derived CDR1 and CDR2 are SGDLS and YYNGEE. The CDR3 loop reads CASSENPSGGDTGELFF. CDR3 sequence (DNA): TGTGCCAGCAGCGAAAACCCTAGCGGGGGGGACACCGGGGAGCTGTTTTTT.

The genes are TRBV4-3 and TRBJ1-3; possible D gene TRBD1, 5 bases. With 0 bases removed from V and 0 bases from J, the gap between germline ends came to 9 bases. Germline V gives CDR1 LGHNA, CDR2 YSLEER. The CDR3 spans 16 residues. The CDR3 nucleotides read TGCGCCAGCAGCCAAGACGGGGGGGTCTCTGGAAACACCATATATTTT. As protein: CASSQDGGVSGNTIYF.

This clone was recorded once. The chain recombines TRBV12-5 with TRBJ1-2; 7 nucleotides match TRBD1. This CDR3 region has 12 residues. Losses at the gene ends were 6 bases for V and 10 bases for J; bases not matched to a gene: 8. From germline, CDR1 is LGHNT and CDR2 FRNRAP. The CDR3 DNA reads as TGTGCTAGTGGCCTCGGACAGGCAGCCTACACCTTC. Its protein is CASGLGQAAYTF.

The J gene is TRBJ1-2, the V gene TRBV5-1; no firm D call. Trimming stripped 2 bases from V and 5 bases from J, with 10 bases between. The CDR3 extends over 13 amino acids. Germline loops: CDR1 SGHRS, CDR2 YFSETQ. The CDR3 DNA is TGCGCCAGCAGCTTAGACAATGTTTATGGCTACACCTTC. It specifies CASSLDNVYGYTF.

The chain employs TRBV9 and TRBJ1-1, with 11 nucleotides matching TRBD1. V was clipped by 2 bases and J by 8 bases; unmatched bases: 8. The CDR3 sequence is 15 residues long. Per the germline V gene, CDR1 is SGDLS and CDR2 is YYNGEE. The CDR3 DNA follows: TGTGCCAGCAGCGTTACCGGGACAGGGGGATCCGAAGCTTTCTTT. It is translated as CASSVTGTGGSEAFF.

The rearrangement links TRBV6-6 to TRBJ2-3; 7 bases align to TRBD1. V lost 5 bases and J lost 0; bases outside the gene matches: 11. The CDR3 is 17 amino acids. Germline values: CDR1 MNHNY, CDR2 SVGAGI (reference sequence). The CDR3 nucleotides are TGTGCCAGCAGTCTTACCCGACAGGGCCCTAGCACAGATACGCAGTATTTT. Translating it yields CASSLTRQGPSTDTQYF.

The genes are TRBV5-4 and TRBJ2-1; D is unclear. The CDR3 sequence is 13 residues long. The V gene's germline CDR1 is SGHNT and CDR2 YYREEE (reference sequence). Trimming pared 2 bases from V and 6 bases from J, leaving 9 bases between. The CDR3 sequence is CASSFTTGNEQFF. The CDR3 DNA reads TGTGCCAGCAGCTTTACGACCGGCAATGAGCAGTTCTTC. Using reference TRBV5-4 and TRBJ2-1 for the parts outside the CDR3, the full variable domain is ETGVTQSPTHLIKTRGQQVTLRCSSQSGHNTVSWYQQALGQGPQFIFQYYREEENGRGNFPPRFSGLQFPNYSSELNVNALELDDSALYLCASSFTTGNEQFFGPGTRLTVL.

This chain links TRBV5-1 with TRBJ2-5, with 13 bases fitting TRBD2. Germline trimming cut 4 bases from V and 4 bases from J; bases unmatched to any gene: 13. The germline CDR1 and CDR2 sequences are SGHRS and YFSETQ. CDR3 length equals 18 residues. CDR3 sequence (DNA): TGCGCCAGCAGCAGGTGGACTAGCGGGGGCCCGGCGGGAGAGACCCAGTACTTC. Translating it yields CASSRWTSGGPAGETQYF.

The genes are TRBV5-5 and TRBJ2-1, with TRBD2 identical over 7 bases. Losses at the gene ends were 7 bases for V and 5 bases for J; bases not matched to a gene: 15. CDR1 is SGHKS and CDR2 is YYEKEE in the germline V gene (reference sequence). The CDR3 is made up of 16 amino acids. This CDR3 is CASGSTGTTKDNEQFF. CDR3 nucleotides: TGTGCCAGCGGGTCAACCGGGACTACCAAGGACAATGAGCAGTTCTTC.

In nucleotides, the CDR3 is TGTGCCAGCAGCGGGACAGGGGGTTCCTACAATGAGCAGTTCTTC. It yields the protein CASSGTGGSYNEQFF. The rearrangement uses TRBV9 and TRBJ2-1, with 10 bases aligning to TRBD1. CDR1 SGDLS and CDR2 YYNGEE come from the germline V gene. The CDR3 has 15 residues. After removal of 3 bases from V and 1 base from J, the junction contained 1 base not matched to a gene.

The CDR3, as DNA: TGTGCCAGTAGTGAAAGACTGGTCACTGAAGCTTTCTTT. It translates to CASSERLVTEAFF. The chain carries TRBV19 and TRBJ1-1, with unresolved D. The V end was cut by 5 bases, the J end by 4 bases, with 11 bases between. The CDR3 is 13 amino acids. Germline loops: CDR1 LNHDA, CDR2 SQIVND (reference sequence).

The V and J genes are TRBV19 and TRBJ2-1, with D possibly TRBD2 on 6 matching bases. The germline V and J ends were trimmed by 3 bases and 6 bases, with 21 bases remaining between them. The CDR3 is 17 amino acids. The germline V gene encodes CDR1 LNHDA and CDR2 SQIVND (reference sequence). The CDR3 is CASSIPPTLGGRNEQFF. The CDR3 DNA sequence: TGTGCCAGTAGTATCCCCCCAACCCTCGGGGGTCGCAATGAGCAGTTCTTC. Full variable domain (outside the CDR3, taken from reference TRBV19 and TRBJ2-1): DGGITQSPKYLFRKEGQNVTLSCEQNLNHDAMYWYRQDPGQGLRLIYYSQIVNDFQKGDIAEGYSVSREKKESFPLTVTSAQKNPTAFYLCASSIPPTLGGRNEQFFGPGTRLTVL.

This chain joins TRBV21-1 and TRBJ1-1; no check of the table's D call, TRBD1, against the DNA was made. TRBV21-1 is a known pseudogene. The CDR3 runs 11 residues. The CDR3 is CARYRGGRAFF. For the CDR3, the DNA is TGTGCCAGGTACAGGGGAGGAAGGGCTTTCTTT.

V gene TRBV4-3 combines with J gene TRBJ2-7, with 12 bases aligning to TRBD2. The CDR3 spans 18 residues. The germline V gene has CDR1 LGHNA and CDR2 YSLEER. J was trimmed by 4 bases and V by 0 bases; bases with no gene match: 10. The DNA of the CDR3 is TGCGCCAGCAGCCAAGAGAAAAGCGGACTAGCGGGGCTTTACGAGCAGTACTTC. Translation: CASSQEKSGLAGLYEQYF.

The V and J genes are TRBV29-1 and TRBJ2-1; D is undetermined. The germline CDR1 and CDR2 sequences are SQVTM and ANQGSEA. The CDR3 contains 14 residues. V lost 3 bases and J 0 bases, leaving 9 bases between the germline ends. The CDR3 DNA follows: TGCAGCGTTGATGTGGAAAGCTCCTACAATGAGCAGTTCTTC. The encoded protein is CSVDVESSYNEQFF.

In DNA form, the CDR3 reads TGTGCCAGCAGCTTATGGGACAGGGACCAGGATGGCTACACCTTC. This gives the protein CASSLWDRDQDGYTF. This rearrangement joins TRBV13 to TRBJ1-2; TRBD1 matches 9 bases. Germline V gives CDR1 PRHDT, CDR2 FYEKMQ (reference sequence). Trimming removed 2 bases from V and 6 bases from J; junction bases left unmatched: 7. This CDR3 comprises 15 residues.

The chain has TRBV7-3 and TRBJ2-1; D tentatively fits TRBD1 or TRBD2 (5 bases each). The V end lost 2 bases, the J end lost 0 bases, and 8 bases lay between the germline ends. The CDR3 has 15 amino acids. The germline gives CDR1 SGHTA, CDR2 FQGTGA. This chain's CDR3 is CASSLGGGSYNEQFF. CDR3 bases: TGTGCCAGCAGCTTAGGTGGGGGCTCCTACAATGAGCAGTTCTTC.

The table lists this clone with many counts. The chain employs TRBV6-6 and TRBJ2-2, with D possibly matching TRBD1 (6 bases). Between the trimmed V and J ends, which lost 6 bases and 0 bases, there was a span of 11 bases. Germline V gene sequence: CDR1 MNHNY, CDR2 SVGAGI (reference sequence). This CDR3 spans 15 amino acids. CDR3 DNA: TGTGCCAGCAGCATGGACAGCTCGAACACCGGGGAGCTGTTTTTT. Translated, it gives CASSMDSSNTGELFF.

The chain couples TRBV6-5 to TRBJ1-3; 8 bases match TRBD1. Looked up from germline, CDR1 is MNHEY and CDR2 is SVGAGI. With 7 bases clipped from V and 8 bases from J, the junction kept 7 bases outside the gene matches. The CDR3 runs 13 residues. For the CDR3, the DNA is TGTGCCAGCAAAACAGGGGGTGGGCACACCATATATTTT. The encoded protein is CASKTGGGHTIYF.

The rearrangement uses TRBV7-9 and TRBJ2-3; 8 bases are shared with TRBD2. This CDR3 region has 15 residues. CDR1 and CDR2 (germline): SEHNR, FQNEAQ (reference sequence). V shed 4 bases and J 2 bases; nucleotides not matched to a gene: 5. Here the CDR3 reads CASSYGGGNTDTQYF. The CDR3 DNA follows: TGTGCCAGCAGCTATGGCGGGGGGAACACAGATACGCAGTATTTT.

This chain links TRBV19 with TRBJ1-5; D possibly corresponds to TRBD1 (6 bases). The V gene's germline CDR1 is LNHDA and CDR2 SQIVND (reference sequence). V was cut by 8 bases and J by 8 bases, with 19 bases left in between. The length of the CDR3 is 14 residues. CDR3 amino acids: CASSIEGGNKPQHF. The CDR3 DNA follows: TGTGCCAGTTCCATTGAGGGGGGGAATAAGCCCCAGCATTTT.

The V and J genes are TRBV6-5 and TRBJ1-5; weak D call: TRBD1 (5 bases). The CDR3 runs to 15 residues. Trimming removed 3 bases from V and 2 bases from J, with 11 bases in between. Germline CDR1 MNHEY, CDR2 SVGAGI. The CDR3 DNA sequence: TGTGCCAGCAGTTATTTGGGGGAGGGCAATCAGCCCCAGCATTTT. Translating it yields CASSYLGEGNQPQHF.